The rows below give T cell receptor beta chains drawn from one sample of a study of glioma-infiltrating T cells after dendritic cell vaccination. Sequencing used immunoSEQ multiplex PCR; TCRdb keeps in-frame clones, though not all of them. The sample carries approximately 82,000 clones, around 90% recorded once. The sequencing used blood, collected before dendritic cell vaccination. The receptor source for this set is a human donor with glioblastoma. CDR3s include the opening cysteine and the closing phenylalanine or tryptophan. Fields, in order: J gene, D gene, V gene, clone size, CDR3 DNA, CDR3 protein. The D gene is left open where the match is weak. The size field is filled for only some rows; it gives once, few, many or a size class.

>TRBJ2-5|TRBD2|TRBV4-1|-
TGCGCCAGCAGCCAAGAGTCTAGCGGGGGGCCCCACCAAGAGACCCAGTACTTC
CASSQESSGGPHQETQYF
>TRBJ1-5|-|TRBV5-8|-
TGTGCCAGCAGCCCGCCTGGGGAGGTACAGCCCCAGCATTTT
CASSPPGEVQPQHF
>TRBJ1-2|TRBD1|TRBV30|-
TGTGCCTGGAGTCCCGGGACAGAACTCTATGGCTACACCTTC
CAWSPGTELYGYTF
>TRBJ2-7|-|TRBV9|-
TGTGCCAGCAGCCCCGGGGGGCGGGACGAGCAGTACTTC
CASSPGGRDEQYF
>TRBJ1-6|-|TRBV6-1|few
TGTGCCAGCATGCCATCAGGGGATTCACCCCTCCACTTT
CASMPSGDSPLHF
>TRBJ1-4|-|TRBV7-9|-
TGTGCCAGCAGCTTAGGGACGAGTGCAGGGGACACTAATGAAAAACTGTTTTTT
CASSLGTSAGDTNEKLFF
>TRBJ1-6|-|TRBV10-3|-
TGTGCCATCAAAGTTAACAGGGACTCACCCCTCCACTTT
CAIKVNRDSPLHF
>TRBJ2-5|TRBD2|TRBV6-5|few
TGTGCCAGCAGCGAGACTAGCGGGAGTGTGGAGACCCAGTACTTC
CASSETSGSVETQYF
>TRBJ1-3|-|TRBV7-9|-
TGTGCCAGCAGTGAACAGGGACCTGAAAACACCATATATTTT
CASSEQGPENTIYF
>TRBJ1-4|TRBD1|TRBV6-6|-
TGTGCCAGCAACCGACAGGGTACCAATGAAAAACTGTTTTTT
CASNRQGTNEKLFF
>TRBJ1-4|TRBD1|TRBV4-1|-
TGCGCCAGCAGCCAAGTATCCGGGACAGTTGGTGAAAAACTGTTTTTT
CASSQVSGTVGEKLFF
>TRBJ1-5|-|TRBV19|-
TGTGCCAGTGTACCCCGGGGGGCAGTTCGAGACAATCAGCCCCAGCATTTT
CASVPRGAVRDNQPQHF
>TRBJ1-2|TRBD1|TRBV18|once
TGTGCCAGCTCAGAGGGACAGGGGAACTATGGCTACACCTTC
CASSEGQGNYGYTF
>TRBJ1-6|-|TRBV30|-
TGTGCCTGGAGTGTATTCGGACTTAGCTCCTATAATTCCCCCCTCCACTTT
CAWSVFGLSSYNSPLHF
>TRBJ2-7|TRBD2|TRBV4-1|-
TGCGCCAGCAGCGGCACCGGGACTAGCGAAACCTACGAGCAGTACTTC
CASSGTGTSETYEQYF
>TRBJ2-7|-|TRBV2|-
TGTGCCAGCAGCGGGGACACCTCCTACGAGCAGTACTTC
CASSGDTSYEQYF
>TRBJ1-1|-|TRBV12-5|-
TGTGCTAGTGGTCGGGGTGGTCAGGACCTACCCGTTCGGGCTTTCTTT
CASGRGGQDLPVRAFF
>TRBJ2-1|-|TRBV4-1|-
TGCGCCAGCAGCCAAGGCCGGGAGACGAGCTCCTACAATGAGCAGTTCTTC
CASSQGRETSSYNEQFF
>TRBJ2-1|TRBD2|TRBV5-1|-
TGCGCCAGCAGCTTGGTTGGGACTAGCGGAAACAATGAGCAGTTCTTC
CASSLVGTSGNNEQFF
>TRBJ1-3|-|TRBV9|once
TGTGCCAGCAGCGTAAGCCTCTTTGGAAACACCATATATTTT
CASSVSLFGNTIYF
>TRBJ1-5|-|TRBV19|-
TGTGCCAGTAGAGGGCAGGGGCGTAGGCAGCCCCAGCATTTT
CASRGQGRRQPQHF